This T cell receptor (beta chain) appears in the sequencing data of a study of monozygotic twins with cystic fibrosis. Overall study: Libraries were built from roughly 2.8 micrograms of fragmented DNA using roughly 15 PCR cycles.

Deletions cut 10 bases from V and 7 bases from J, with 14 bases between. CDR3 size: 13 residues. In germline, CDR1 is SEHNR, CDR2 FQNEAQ (reference sequence). Details on this clone: Antigen unknown.

Whole-study findings and limits: V usage most resembled the co-twin in 13 of 16 pairs.

The data were produced by immunoSEQ multiplex PCR, yet TCRdb's version contains in-frame clones alone and is incomplete. The repertoire holds 9,500 to 14,000 clones, with roughly 95% as singletons. The clonotype originates from a boy aged 5-17 years with cystic fibrosis. This sequence joins TRBV7-9 and TRBJ1-6; TRBD1 is a possible D gene (6 bases). The sample comprised blood. Written as DNA, the CDR3 is TGTGCCACCATGACAGGAGGGAATTCACCCCTCCACTTT. Its translation: CATMTGGNSPLHF.